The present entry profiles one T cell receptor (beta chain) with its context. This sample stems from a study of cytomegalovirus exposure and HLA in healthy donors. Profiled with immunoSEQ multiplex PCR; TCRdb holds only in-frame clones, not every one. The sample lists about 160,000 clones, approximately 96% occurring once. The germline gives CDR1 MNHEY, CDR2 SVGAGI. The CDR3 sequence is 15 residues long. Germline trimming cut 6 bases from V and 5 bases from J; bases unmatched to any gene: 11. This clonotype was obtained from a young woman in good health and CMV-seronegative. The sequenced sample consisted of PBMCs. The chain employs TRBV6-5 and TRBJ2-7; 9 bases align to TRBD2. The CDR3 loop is CASSPGAGGLHEQYF. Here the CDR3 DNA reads TGTGCCAGCAGCCCTGGGGCGGGGGGGCTCCACGAGCAGTACTTC.